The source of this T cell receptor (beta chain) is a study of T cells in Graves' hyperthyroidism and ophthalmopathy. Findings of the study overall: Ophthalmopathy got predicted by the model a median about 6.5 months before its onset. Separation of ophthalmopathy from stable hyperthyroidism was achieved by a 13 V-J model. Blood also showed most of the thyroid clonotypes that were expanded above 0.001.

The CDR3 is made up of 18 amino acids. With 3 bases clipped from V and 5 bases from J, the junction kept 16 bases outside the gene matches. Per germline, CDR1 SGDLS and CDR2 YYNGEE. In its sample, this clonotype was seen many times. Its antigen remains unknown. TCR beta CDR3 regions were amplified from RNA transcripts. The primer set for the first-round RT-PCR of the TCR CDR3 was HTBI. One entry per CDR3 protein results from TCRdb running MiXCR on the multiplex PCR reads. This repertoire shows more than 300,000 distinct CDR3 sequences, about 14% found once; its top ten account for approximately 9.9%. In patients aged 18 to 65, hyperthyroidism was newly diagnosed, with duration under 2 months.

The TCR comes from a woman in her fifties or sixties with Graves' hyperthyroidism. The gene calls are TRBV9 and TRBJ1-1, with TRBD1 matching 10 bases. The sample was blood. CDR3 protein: CASSATFLDRGSWTEAFF. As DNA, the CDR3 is TGTGCCAGCAGCGCCACCTTCTTGGACAGGGGGTCGTGGACTGAAGCTTTCTTT.